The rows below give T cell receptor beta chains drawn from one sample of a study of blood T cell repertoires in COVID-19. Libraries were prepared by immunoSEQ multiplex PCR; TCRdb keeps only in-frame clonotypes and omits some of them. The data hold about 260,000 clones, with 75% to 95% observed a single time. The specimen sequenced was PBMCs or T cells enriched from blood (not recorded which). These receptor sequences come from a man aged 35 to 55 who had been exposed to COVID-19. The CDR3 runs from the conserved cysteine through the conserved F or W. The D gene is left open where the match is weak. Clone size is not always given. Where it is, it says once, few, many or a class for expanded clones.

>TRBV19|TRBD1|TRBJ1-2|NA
CASSIQGADGYTF
TGTGCCAGTAGTATACAGGGGGCAGATGGCTACACCTTC
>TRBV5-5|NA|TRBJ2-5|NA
CASSFLGLTGETQYF
TGTGCCAGCAGCTTCCTTGGACTTACAGGGGAGACCCAGTACTTC
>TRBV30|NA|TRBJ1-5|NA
CAWRGAGGNQPQHF
TGTGCCTGGAGGGGGGCAGGGGGCAATCAGCCCCAGCATTTT
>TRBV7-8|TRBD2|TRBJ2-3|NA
CASSKAGTSGRDTQYF
TGTGCCAGCAGCAAGGCCGGGACTAGCGGGAGAGATACGCAGTATTTT
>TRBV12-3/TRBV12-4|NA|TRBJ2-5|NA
CASSLQETQYF
TGTGCCAGCAGCCTCCAAGAGACCCAGTACTTC
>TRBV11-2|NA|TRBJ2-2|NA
CASSLILRLRGAAELFF
TGTGCCAGCAGCTTAATCCTGCGGCTCCGAGGAGCCGCGGAGCTGTTTTTT
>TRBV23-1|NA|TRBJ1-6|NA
CASSQSGGNNSPLHF
TGCGCCAGCAGTCAATCGGGGGGAAATAATTCACCCCTCCACTTT
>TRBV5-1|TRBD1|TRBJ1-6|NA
CASSVQQGPPLHF
TGCGCCAGCAGCGTACAACAGGGGCCACCCCTCCACTTT
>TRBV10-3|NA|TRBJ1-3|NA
CAISVTDLLSGNTIYF
TGTGCCATCAGTGTGACAGACCTACTCTCTGGAAACACCATATATTTT
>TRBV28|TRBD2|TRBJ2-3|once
CASSPLAGGPGTDTQYF
TGTGCCAGCAGCCCCCTAGCGGGAGGGCCAGGCACAGATACGCAGTATTTT
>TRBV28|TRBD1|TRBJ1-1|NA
CASRPGQGIIGHTEAFF
TGTGCCAGCAGACCGGGACAGGGTATTATTGGGCACACTGAAGCTTTCTTT
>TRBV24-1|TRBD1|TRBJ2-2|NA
CATSDQTGILVPGELFF
TGTGCCACCAGTGATCAGACAGGGATACTAGTCCCCGGGGAGCTGTTTTTT
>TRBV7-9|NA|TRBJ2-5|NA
CASSPRQSYYQETQYF
TGTGCCAGCAGCCCACGACAGAGCTACTATCAAGAGACCCAGTACTTC
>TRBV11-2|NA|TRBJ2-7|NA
CASSAQGATMYEQYF
TGTGCCAGCAGCGCCCAGGGTGCGACCATGTACGAGCAGTACTTC
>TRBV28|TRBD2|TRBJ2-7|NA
CASKGGTRGNEQYF
TGTGCCAGCAAGGGGGGGACTAGAGGGAACGAGCAGTACTTC
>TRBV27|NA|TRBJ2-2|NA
CASSFDPGKGAGELFF
TGTGCCAGCAGTTTTGACCCCGGTAAGGGGGCCGGGGAGCTGTTTTTT
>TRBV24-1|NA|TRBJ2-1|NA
CATSDKPGLGSNEQFF
TGTGCCACCAGTGACAAGCCGGGACTGGGCTCCAATGAGCAGTTCTTC
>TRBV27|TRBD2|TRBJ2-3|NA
CASSFSGRGTTDTQYF
TGTGCCAGCAGTTTTAGCGGGAGAGGTACTACAGATACGCAGTATTTT
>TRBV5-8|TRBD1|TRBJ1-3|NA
CASSVPRDRAGNTIYF
TGTGCCAGCAGCGTGCCCCGGGACAGGGCTGGAAACACCATATATTTT
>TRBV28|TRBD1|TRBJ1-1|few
CASSFQTGGTEAFF
TGTGCCAGCAGTTTTCAGACAGGGGGTACTGAAGCTTTCTTT
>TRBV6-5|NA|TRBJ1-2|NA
CASKEGFGYTF
TGTGCCAGCAAGGAGGGATTTGGCTACACCTTC
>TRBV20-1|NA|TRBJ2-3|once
CSASNPTTPATTQYF
TGCAGTGCTAGTAATCCCACGACTCCCGCCACTACGCAGTATTTT
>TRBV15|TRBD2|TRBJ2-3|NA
CATSRDWIAGKGTDTQYF
TGTGCCACCAGCAGAGATTGGATAGCGGGAAAAGGGACAGATACGCAGTATTTT
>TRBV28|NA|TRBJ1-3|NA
CASSKTGAGNTIYF
TGTGCCAGCAGTAAGACAGGAGCTGGAAACACCATATATTTT
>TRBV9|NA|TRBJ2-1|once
CASSDRPRTVNNEQFF
TGTGCCAGCAGCGACCGCCCGCGGACAGTGAACAATGAGCAGTTCTTC
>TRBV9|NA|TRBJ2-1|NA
CASSVDGRALNEQFF
TGTGCCAGCAGCGTAGATGGCAGGGCGCTGAATGAGCAGTTCTTC